This entry concerns a single T cell receptor beta chain. A second roughly 7 to 12 cycle PCR used barcoded and J-beta primers. Using its own MiXCR run on the 5' RACE reads, TCRdb lists one record per CDR3 protein. The sample gives more than 1 million distinct CDR3 sequences, over 35% of which show up once; 18% is in the top ten. The data were obtained in a study of blood T cells in healthy people across ages. V lost 3 bases and J lost 2, with 8 bases in between. The CDR3 is 13 residues long. CDR1 is MDHEN and CDR2 is SYDVKM in the germline V gene. The sequencing input was blood. The sequence came from a woman aged 55-69 years in good health. V and J are TRBV28 and TRBJ2-7, with D hard to call. CDR3 sequence (DNA): TGTGCCAGCAGTTTCGCCACGGCCTACGAGCAGTACTTC. Protein: CASSFATAYEQYF.